Below are 17 T cell receptor beta chains sequenced from a single sample in a study of post-analysis software for immune sequencing data. Their specific antigens are unknown. Study-wide findings and caveats: The study found TRBV5-6, TRBV5-1 and TRBV20-1 among about five TRBV segments more frequent in patients than controls.

Tagging with unique molecular identifiers was a feature of the TCR beta cDNA libraries. TCRdb re-called the PCR reads with MiXCR, one entry per CDR3 protein. The sample consists of 500,000 to 600,000 distinct CDR3 sequences, 44% of them appearing once. The sequencing input was blood. These receptors all come from a girl aged 10 to 17 with multiple sclerosis.

This clonotype occurred a few times. J is TRBJ2-1 and V is TRBV15; 11 positions match TRBD2. Per the germline V gene, CDR1 is LNHNV and CDR2 is YYDKDF (reference sequence). Losses at the gene ends were 1 base for V and 4 bases for J; bases not matched to a gene: 0. This CDR3 has 15 amino acids. The CDR3 DNA sequence: TGTGCCACCAGCAGAGTAGCGGGGGGGTACAATGAGCAGTTCTTC. It yields the protein CATSRVAGGYNEQFF.

V usage is TRBV20-1 and J usage is TRBJ2-5, with 10 bases lining up with TRBD2. The CDR3 extends over 16 amino acids. V gave up 2 bases and J gave up 5 bases; unmatched junction bases: 11. The germline V gene encodes CDR1 DFQATT and CDR2 SNEGSKA (reference sequence). This chain's CDR3 is CSARSLAGAQLETQYF. The CDR3 nucleotides read TGCAGTGCTAGAAGCCTAGCGGGGGCTCAATTGGAGACCCAGTACTTC.

This clonotype was seen more than once but under ten times. The rearrangement joins TRBV25-1 to TRBJ1-2; 8 nucleotides align to TRBD1. J was trimmed by 3 bases and V by 5 bases; bases with no gene match: 5. This CDR3 comprises 14 residues. CDR1 is MGHDK and CDR2 is SYGVNS in the germline V gene. The CDR3 sequence: CASSTRTGHYGYTF. The DNA for the CDR3 is TGTGCCAGCAGTACCAGGACAGGGCACTATGGCTACACCTTC.

This chain joins TRBV7-2 and TRBJ1-1; a possible D gene is TRBD1 (6 bases). The germline gives CDR1 SGHTA, CDR2 FQGNSA. The CDR3 runs 16 residues. Trimming left V 2 bases short and J 4 bases short, with 17 bases between. CDR3 amino acids: CASSLNRAVPGTEAFF. DNA of the CDR3: TGTGCCAGCAGCTTAAACAGGGCTGTGCCCGGCACTGAAGCTTTCTTT.

This chain joins TRBV20-1 and TRBJ2-1; D ambiguous. The CDR3 runs 11 residues. V was shortened by 1 base and J by 10 bases, with 8 bases between the two germline ends. Germline CDR1 and CDR2: DFQATT and SNEGSKA (reference sequence). The CDR3 region has the DNA TGCAGTGCTAGAGTTGTGGGGGAGCAGTTCTTC. Encoded protein: CSARVVGEQFF.

The sample holds a few counts of this clonotype. The V call is TRBV12-3 or TRBV12-4, the J call TRBJ2-1, with TRBD2 as a possible D gene (6 bases). Trimming pared 7 bases from V and 6 bases from J, leaving 13 bases between. The CDR3 consists of 13 residues. The CDR3 nucleotides are TGTGCCAGCACCTACAGGAGGGGCAATGAGCAGTTCTTC. Translated, it gives CASTYRRGNEQFF.

This clonotype was picked up a small number of times. The DNA for the CDR3 is TGCAGCGTCCAGCCCGTCGGCGAGCAGTTCTTC. Translation: CSVQPVGEQFF. J is TRBJ2-1 and V is TRBV29-1, with D uncertain. Germline V gene sequence: CDR1 SQVTM, CDR2 ANQGSEA. Trimming cost V 6 bases and J 10 bases, with 13 bases left between them. CDR3 size: 11 residues.

Note on this clonotype: A read error may be the cause here, since a much bigger clone is one base away. The chain has TRBV12-3 or TRBV12-4 and TRBJ1-6; 9 bases are a match to TRBD1. The CDR3 sequence is 15 residues long. CDR3 residues: CAGRRTGVDNSPLHF. For the CDR3, the DNA is TGTGCCGGCAGACGGACAGGGGTCGATAATTCACCCCTCCACTTT.

Written as DNA, the CDR3 is TGTGCCACCAGTGATTTGACTAGCGGGAGTGCAAATACGCAGTATTTT. Amino acids: CATSDLTSGSANTQYF. The chain has TRBV24-1 and TRBJ2-3, with 11 positions matching TRBD2. The trim removed 0 bases at V and 7 bases at J, leaving 5 bases unmatched. CDR3 size: 16 residues. Per the germline V gene, CDR1 is KGHDR and CDR2 is SFDVKD.

This clonotype was seen only a few times. The chain has TRBV12-3 or TRBV12-4 and TRBJ2-5; tentatively, D is TRBD1 (5 bases). The J call may be mistaken, given a closer DNA end match to TRBJ2-7. This CDR3 comprises 13 residues. CDR3 DNA: TGTGCCAGCGGAGAGGACACACACTACGAGCAGTACTTC. This translates into CASGEDTHYEQYF.

A few counts support this clonotype. This chain uses TRBV20-1 with TRBJ1-6; D may be TRBD1 (5 bases). The length of the CDR3 is 15 residues. Trimming removed 3 bases from V and 13 bases from J, with 22 bases in between. CDR1 is DFQATT and CDR2 is SNEGSKA in the germline V gene (reference sequence). CDR3 region: CSASRYRDGVSPLHF. CDR3 coding DNA: TGCAGTGCTAGTCGGTACCGGGACGGAGTTTCTCCCCTCCACTTT.

This chain joins TRBV4-1 and TRBJ1-1; 7 nucleotides match TRBD1. This CDR3 is 18 amino acids long. Germline CDR1 is MGHRA and CDR2 is YSYEKL. V was clipped by 1 base and J by 3 bases; unmatched bases: 14. CDR3 sequence reads: CASSQGRIRGDSYTEAFF. The CDR3 DNA reads as TGCGCCAGCAGCCAAGGAAGAATAAGGGGGGACAGCTACACTGAAGCTTTCTTT.

This clonotype is a singleton in its sample. The J gene is TRBJ2-7, the V gene TRBV9, with TRBD2 as a possible D gene (6 bases). Germline-derived CDR1 and CDR2 are SGDLS and YYNGEE. Trimming took off 0 bases at V and 2 bases at J, with 12 bases between the two ends. The CDR3 loop spans 15 amino acids. The CDR3 bases are TGTGCCAGCAGCGTAGGGGACTCCCCGCCCTACGAGCAGTACTTC. This encodes CASSVGDSPPYEQYF.

This clonotype was found a few times. V usage is TRBV5-1 and J usage is TRBJ2-3; D is undetermined. Germline values: CDR1 SGHRS, CDR2 YFSETQ. Trimming cost V 4 bases and J 4 bases, with 16 bases left between them. This CDR3 spans 15 amino acids. CDR3: CASSPQSEVSDTQYF. The CDR3 DNA sequence: TGCGCCAGCAGCCCGCAGTCAGAAGTCTCAGATACGCAGTATTTT.

This clonotype was detected ten times or more. This sequence joins TRBV7-3 and TRBJ2-6, with 9 bases matching TRBD1. The V gene end was trimmed by 5 bases and the J gene end by 3 bases; junction bases not matched to a gene: 14. This CDR3 comprises 19 residues. Germline CDR1 reads SGHTA; CDR2 reads FQGTGA. In DNA, the CDR3 is TGTGCCAGCAGCCTAAATCCGCGACAGGGGGTCCATGGGGCCAACGTCCTGACTTTC. This codes for CASSLNPRQGVHGANVLTF.

The chain recombines TRBV20-1 with TRBJ1-1, with D uncertain. The V and J ends lost 5 bases and 2 bases respectively, with 15 bases between them. The germline V gene has CDR1 DFQATT and CDR2 SNEGSKA (reference sequence). This CDR3 contains 14 residues. The CDR3 DNA follows: TGCAGTGCTGAGTCGCTGCACGGAAACACTGAAGCTTTCTTT. Encoded protein: CSAESLHGNTEAFF.

This chain uses TRBV29-1 with TRBJ2-1, with D perhaps TRBD1 (5 bases). The CDR3 sequence is 10 residues long. Germline-derived CDR1 and CDR2 are SQVTM and ANQGSEA. V gave up 3 bases and J gave up 10 bases, with 7 bases separating them. CDR3 in amino acids: CSVDHREQFF. The CDR3 nucleotides read TGCAGCGTTGACCACAGGGAGCAGTTCTTC.